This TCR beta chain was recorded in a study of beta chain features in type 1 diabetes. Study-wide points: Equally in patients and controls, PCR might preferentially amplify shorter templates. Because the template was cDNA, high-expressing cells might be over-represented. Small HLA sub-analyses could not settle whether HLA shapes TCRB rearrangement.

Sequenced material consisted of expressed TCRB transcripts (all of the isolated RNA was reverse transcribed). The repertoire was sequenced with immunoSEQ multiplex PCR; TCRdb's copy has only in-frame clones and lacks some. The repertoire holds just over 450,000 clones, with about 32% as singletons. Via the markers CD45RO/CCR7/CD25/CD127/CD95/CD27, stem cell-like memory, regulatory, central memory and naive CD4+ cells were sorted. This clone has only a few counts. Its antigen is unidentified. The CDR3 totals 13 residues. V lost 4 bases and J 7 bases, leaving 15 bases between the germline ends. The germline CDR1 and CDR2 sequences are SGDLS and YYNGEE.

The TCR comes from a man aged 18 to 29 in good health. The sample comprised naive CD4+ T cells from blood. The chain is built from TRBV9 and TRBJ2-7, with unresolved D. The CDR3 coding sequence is TGTGCCAGCAGCCGAACCCTGACCGGGGAGCAGTACTTC. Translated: CASSRTLTGEQYF.